These 20 T cell receptor beta chains were sequenced from one sample in a study of regulatory T cells in long-lasting Graves disease. According to the study, TCR beta libraries were built with iRepertoire HTBI primers and CDR3-region Arm-PCR. MiXCR, applied by TCRdb to the multiplex PCR reads, yields one record per CDR3 protein. This repertoire shows about 620,000 distinct CDR3 sequences, 15% to 20% found once; its top ten account for under 20%. Time point of the sample: newly diagnosed GD, antithyroid drugs for less than 3 months. PBMC RNA was the source of the TCR library. The data also belong to a second study, concerning T cells in Graves' hyperthyroidism and ophthalmopathy.

This material consisted of peripheral blood mononuclear cells (PBMCs), taken at new diagnosis, from a patient treated with antithyroid drugs. The receptors were sampled from a woman between 25 and 40 years old with Graves disease.

In its sample, this clonotype was seen a few times. The gene calls are TRBV20-1 and TRBJ2-3; D is undetermined. V was trimmed by 4 bases and J by 6 bases, leaving 14 bases between them. From germline, CDR1 is DFQATT and CDR2 SNEGSKA (reference sequence). The CDR3 is made up of 13 amino acids. This CDR3 is CSANSRGGDTQYF. The CDR3 bases are TGCAGTGCTAATTCCCGTGGTGGGGATACGCAGTATTTT.

There are many counts of this clonotype. This chain uses TRBV2 with TRBJ2-1, with D perhaps assigned TRBD1 or TRBD2 (5 bases each). The V and J ends lost 5 bases and 9 bases respectively, with 20 bases between them. The CDR3 runs 15 residues. Germline CDR1 and CDR2: SNHLY and FYNNEI. The CDR3 is CASSRGLDRSGEQFF. CDR3 DNA: TGTGCCAGCAGTCGGGGCCTAGACCGATCGGGTGAGCAGTTCTTC.

This clonotype was observed many times. The V and J genes are TRBV19 and TRBJ2-5; 11 nucleotides align to TRBD1. Germline lookup yields CDR1 LNHDA and CDR2 SQIVND (reference sequence). The trim removed 4 bases at V and 6 bases at J, leaving 10 bases unmatched. The CDR3 runs 16 residues. In nucleotides, the CDR3 is TGTGCCAGTAGTACAGGCTGGACAGGGGGCGCAAAGACCCAGTACTTC. It encodes CASSTGWTGGAKTQYF. The full variable domain, rest sourced from reference TRBV19 and TRBJ2-5, is DGGITQSPKYLFRKEGQNVTLSCEQNLNHDAMYWYRQDPGQGLRLIYYSQIVNDFQKGDIAEGYSVSREKKESFPLTVTSAQKNPTAFYLCASSTGWTGGAKTQYFGPGTRLLVL.

This clonotype was found a few times. V and J are TRBV27 and TRBJ2-2, with TRBD1 matching 9 bases. CDR1 is MNHEY, CDR2 SMNVEV, per germline (reference sequence). This CDR3 has 15 residues. With 4 bases clipped from V and 4 bases from J, the junction kept 4 bases outside the gene matches. The CDR3 here is CASSWGQGSTGELFF. The DNA for the CDR3 is TGTGCCAGCAGTTGGGGACAGGGAAGCACCGGGGAGCTGTTTTTT.

At least ten counts were recorded for this clonotype. This chain connects TRBV20-1 to TRBJ1-5, with TRBD1 identical over 7 bases. Germline V gives CDR1 DFQATT, CDR2 SNEGSKA (reference sequence). The CDR3 has 15 amino acids. V lost 6 bases to trimming and J lost 3 bases; unmatched junction nucleotides: 11. The CDR3 DNA is TGCAGTGCCCGACCCCGGGGACAGCCCAATCAGCCCCAGCATTTT. It yields the protein CSARPRGQPNQPQHF.

This clonotype has more than one count but fewer than ten. The chain combines TRBV6-9 with TRBJ2-5; 8 bases are shared with TRBD2. This CDR3 has 15 residues. Losses at the gene ends were 3 bases for V and 2 bases for J; bases not matched to a gene: 5. The V gene's germline CDR1 is MNHGY and CDR2 SVAAGI. The CDR3 bases are TGTGCCAGCAGTTACGGGAGGGCGTCGCAAGAGACCCAGTACTTC. This gives the protein CASSYGRASQETQYF.

For this clonotype: At one of its ends the junction is not consistent with the germline gene, which may arise from a read error. This chain uses TRBV11-2 with TRBJ2-7; 9 nucleotides line up with TRBD1. CDR3 length: 14 residues. Germline V lookup: CDR1 SGHAT, CDR2 FQNNGV. CDR3 loop: CASSASTLTGGQFF. DNA for the CDR3: TGTGCCAGCAGCGCGTCCACTTTGACAGGGGGACAATTCTTC. Complete variable domain (other parts from reference TRBV11-2 and TRBJ2-7): EAGVAQSPRYKIIEKRQSVAFWCNPISGHATLYWYQQILGQGPKLLIQFQNNGVVDDSQLPKDRFSAERLKGVDSTLKIQPAKLEDSAVYLCASSASTLTGGQFFGPGTRLTVT.

In this sample, this clonotype turned up a few times. The V gene is TRBV30, the J gene TRBJ1-5; a possible D gene is TRBD1 (5 bases). CDR3 length equals 13 residues. In germline, CDR1 is GTSNPN, CDR2 SVGIG (reference sequence). V was pared by 3 bases and J by 4 bases, with 10 bases between. The CDR3 region is CAWRYGANQPQHF. The CDR3 DNA reads as TGTGCCTGGAGATATGGGGCGAATCAGCCCCAGCATTTT.

This clonotype was counted ten times or more. A junction boundary mismatches the germline segment, possibly from a read error. This rearrangement joins TRBV2 to TRBJ2-1; the D is unclear. This CDR3 comprises 13 residues. Germline V lookup: CDR1 SNHLY, CDR2 FYNNEI. CDR3 amino acids: CASSEVGPEGPLF. The CDR3 region has the DNA TGTGCCAGCAGTGAAGTCGGTCCTGAAGGGCCACTCTTC.

V gene TRBV20-1 combines with J gene TRBJ1-5, with 8 bases that match TRBD1. The germline V gene has CDR1 DFQATT and CDR2 SNEGSKA (reference sequence). V shed 2 bases and J 5 bases; nucleotides not matched to a gene: 5. The CDR3 sequence is 14 residues long. CDR3 region: CSARSDRVYQPQHF. The CDR3 DNA reads TGCAGTGCTAGATCGGACAGGGTCTATCAGCCCCAGCATTTT.

This clonotype was detected only a few times. This chain connects TRBV3-1 to TRBJ2-7, with 9 bases matching TRBD2. Germline V lookup: CDR1 LGHDT, CDR2 YNNKEL (reference sequence). Unmatched junction bases numbered 20, after V lost 4 bases and J lost 4 bases. The CDR3 is 19 amino acids. CDR3 residues: CASSRGLGLAGFGGYEQYF. CDR3 nucleotides: TGTGCCAGCAGCCGAGGCTTGGGGCTAGCGGGATTTGGCGGGTACGAGCAGTACTTC.

The chain has TRBV20-1 and TRBJ2-1; 10 nucleotides line up with TRBD2. The CDR3 extends over 19 amino acids. Germline V gives CDR1 DFQATT, CDR2 SNEGSKA (reference sequence). Losses at the gene ends were 8 bases for V and 0 bases for J; bases not matched to a gene: 19. The DNA for the CDR3 is TGCAGTCGCCCTCCTCCGGTAGCGGGAGGCATTAGCTCCTACAATGAGCAGTTCTTC. This codes for CSRPPPVAGGISSYNEQFF.

V gene TRBV18 combines with J gene TRBJ1-1, with D perhaps matching TRBD1 (6 bases). CDR1 KGHSH and CDR2 LQKENI come from the germline V gene. V gave up 0 bases and J gave up 10 bases, with 15 bases separating them. The CDR3 is 14 residues long. CDR3 in amino acids: CASSPPGAGLRAFF. The CDR3 DNA follows: TGTGCCAGCTCACCACCGGGGGCAGGGCTAAGAGCTTTCTTT. The full variable domain, rest sourced from reference TRBV18 and TRBJ1-1, is NAGVMQNPRHLVRRRGQEARLRCSPMKGHSHVYWYRQLPEEGLKFMVYLQKENIIDESGMPKERFSAEFPKEGPSILRIQQVVRGDSAAYFCASSPPGAGLRAFFGQGTRLTVV.

The chain combines TRBV4-1 with TRBJ1-2; perhaps TRBD1 as D (6 bases). This CDR3 is 14 amino acids long. Trimming shortened V by 0 bases and J by 4 bases, and 9 bases separated the two germline ends. The germline gives CDR1 MGHRA, CDR2 YSYEKL. For the CDR3, the DNA is TGCGCCAGCAGCCAAGAGTGGGGGCCCTATGGCTACACCTTC. Translated: CASSQEWGPYGYTF.

Notes on this clonotype: A read error is likely here: a far larger clone is one base away. The CDR3 protein is CASRGQGSQPQHF. The CDR3 DNA reads as TGTGCCAGCAGGGGACAGGGCAGTCAGCCCCAGCATTTT. The chain has TRBV6-1 and TRBJ1-5; 9 bases match TRBD1. Trimming cost V 6 bases and J 6 bases; bases outside gene matches: 3. This CDR3 region has 13 residues. The germline CDR1 and CDR2 sequences are MNHNS and SASEGT.

Ten or more counts support this clonotype. The rearrangement links TRBV12-3 or TRBV12-4 to TRBJ2-4; no firm D call. V lost 6 bases to trimming and J lost 0 bases, with 6 bases between them. The length of the CDR3 is 13 residues. CDR3: CASSPQAKNIQYF. CDR3 nucleotides: TGTGCCAGCAGCCCCCAAGCCAAAAACATTCAGTACTTC.

This clonotype was seen at least ten times. The chain uses TRBV6-1 and TRBJ2-3, with D possibly being TRBD1 (6 bases). V was trimmed by 8 bases and J by 2 bases, leaving 14 bases between them. The germline CDR1 and CDR2 sequences are MNHNS and SASEGT. The CDR3 has 14 amino acids. The DNA of the CDR3 is TGTGCCAGCTCAACAGGGTCAATCACAGATACGCAGTATTTT. Amino acids: CASSTGSITDTQYF.

This clonotype was counted many times. The V and J genes are TRBV7-2 and TRBJ2-3; D tentatively fits TRBD1 or TRBD2 (6 bases each). Germline assignment: CDR1 SGHTA and CDR2 FQGNSA. Trimming shortened V by 5 bases and J by 0 bases, and 21 bases separated the two germline ends. The CDR3 length is 18 residues. As DNA, the CDR3 is TGTGCCAGCAGCCGTCGGGGGCCCAGCGGGTTTAGCACAGATACGCAGTATTTT. As protein: CASSRRGPSGFSTDTQYF.

This clonotype was seen once. This rearrangement joins TRBV19 to TRBJ2-5; D unclear. This CDR3 comprises 14 residues. With 5 bases removed from V and 2 bases from J, the gap between germline ends came to 12 bases. Per the germline V gene, CDR1 is LNHDA and CDR2 is SQIVND (reference sequence). The CDR3 protein is CASSPSRGQETQYF. The CDR3 DNA reads as TGTGCCAGTAGTCCCAGTCGAGGTCAAGAGACCCAGTACTTC.

The rearrangement joins TRBV7-8 to TRBJ2-5; D is unclear. V gave up 8 bases and J gave up 7 bases, with 11 bases separating them. The germline V gene has CDR1 SGHVS and CDR2 FQNEAQ. The CDR3 has 11 amino acids. The CDR3 loop reads CASGSDRTQYF. The CDR3, as DNA: TGTGCCAGCGGCTCCGACCGGACCCAGTACTTC.